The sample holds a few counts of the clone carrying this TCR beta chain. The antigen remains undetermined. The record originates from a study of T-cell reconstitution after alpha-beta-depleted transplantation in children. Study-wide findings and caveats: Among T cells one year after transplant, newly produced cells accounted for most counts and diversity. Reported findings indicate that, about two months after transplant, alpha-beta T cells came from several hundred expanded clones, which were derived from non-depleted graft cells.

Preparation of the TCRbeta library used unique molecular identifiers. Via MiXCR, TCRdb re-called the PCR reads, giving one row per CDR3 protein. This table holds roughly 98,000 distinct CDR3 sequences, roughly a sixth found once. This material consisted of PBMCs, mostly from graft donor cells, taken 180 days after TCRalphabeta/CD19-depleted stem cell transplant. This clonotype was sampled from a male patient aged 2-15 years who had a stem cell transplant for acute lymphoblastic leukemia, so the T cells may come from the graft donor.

The CDR3 region has the DNA TGTGCCAGCAGTTACCGCGGGGAGGCGAGTTCCCTCCACTTT. Protein product: CASSYRGEASSLHF. The gene calls are TRBV6-5 and TRBJ1-6; D unclear. V was shortened by 2 bases and J by 14 bases, with 16 bases between the two germline ends. Germline CDR1 is MNHEY and CDR2 is SVGAGI. This CDR3 spans 14 amino acids.